The 17 T cell receptor beta chains listed next were all sequenced from one sample in a study of T cells after somatic rescue of genetic block. Data came from immunoSEQ multiplex PCR; TCRdb stores just in-frame clones and leaves some out. The sample lists tens of thousands of clones; more than 90% were seen once. The sample was peripheral blood mononuclear cells (PBMCs). The source is a child younger than two.

The V gene is TRBV23-1, the J gene TRBJ2-5; tentatively, D is TRBD1 (5 bases). TRBV23-1 is an open reading frame whose function is uncertain. Trimming left V 4 bases short and J 0 bases short, with 6 bases between. CDR3 size: 13 residues. The CDR3 DNA follows: TGCGCCAGCAGTCTGACAGACCAAGAGACCCAGTACTTC. Translated: CASSLTDQETQYF.

The CDR3 bases are TGTGCCAGTAGGGGCTCCTACGAGCAGTACTTC. Protein: CASRGSYEQYF. The rearrangement joins TRBV19 to TRBJ2-7; D uncertain. The CDR3 extends over 11 amino acids. CDR1 and CDR2 (germline): LNHDA, SQIVND (reference sequence). Trimming took off 6 bases at V and 0 bases at J, with 3 bases between the two ends.

The chain links TRBV5-6 to TRBJ2-1, with TRBD2 matching 7 bases. Germline loops: CDR1 SGHDT, CDR2 YYEEEE. The CDR3 contains 15 residues. V was pared by 1 base and J by 6 bases, with 7 bases of the junction left unmatched. Written as DNA, the CDR3 is TGTGCCAGCAGCTTGTATGGCGGGAGCCGCAATGAGCAGTTCTTC. It is translated as CASSLYGGSRNEQFF.

The count of this clone is one. This chain connects TRBV2 to TRBJ2-1; 8 bases agree with TRBD1. V gave up 6 bases and J gave up 6 bases; unmatched junction bases: 4. This CDR3 comprises 13 residues. Germline CDR1 and CDR2: SNHLY and FYNNEI. CDR3 coding DNA: TGTGCCAGCAGCTTTGACAGGGGCAATGAGCAGTTCTTC. This encodes CASSFDRGNEQFF.

In its sample, this clone was seen once. CDR3 nucleotides: TGTGCCACCAACTTTTGGGACCGCCTGGGAGGCTATGGCTACACCTTC. Its protein product is CATNFWDRLGGYGYTF. V usage is TRBV11-2 and J usage is TRBJ1-2; tentatively, D is TRBD1 (5 bases). Germline values: CDR1 SGHAT, CDR2 FQNNGV. V was pared by 10 bases and J by 4 bases, with 25 bases between. The CDR3 is 16 residues long.

The rearrangement uses TRBV27 and TRBJ2-1, with 7 bases lining up with TRBD2. Losses at the gene ends were 0 bases for V and 3 bases for J; bases not matched to a gene: 5. The CDR3 consists of 16 residues. The germline gives CDR1 MNHEY, CDR2 SMNVEV (reference sequence). CDR3 loop: CASSLSGGRVYNEQFF. The CDR3 DNA follows: TGTGCCAGCAGTTTATCGGGCGGGAGAGTCTACAATGAGCAGTTCTTC.

The chain uses TRBV5-6 and TRBJ2-7; 10 positions match TRBD1. CDR1 and CDR2 from the germline V gene are SGHDT and YYEEEE. V dropped 5 bases and J dropped 3; count of bases not matched to a gene: 5. This CDR3 region has 14 residues. CDR3 sequence: CASSTGTGVYEQYF. CDR3 bases: TGTGCCAGCAGTACCGGGACAGGGGTCTACGAGCAGTACTTC.

The V and J genes are TRBV29-1 and TRBJ2-2; D ambiguous. The V gene's germline CDR1 is SQVTM and CDR2 ANQGSEA. The CDR3 loop spans 12 amino acids. Trimming left V 6 bases short and J 4 bases short, with 9 bases between. The CDR3 DNA follows: TGCAGCGTCATAGAGACCACCGGGGAGCTGTTTTTT. Its translation is CSVIETTGELFF.

Points on this clone: At one end, the junction sequence differs from germline, possibly due to a read error. The same CDR3 also results from other DNA sequences found in this sample. This CDR3 is CASSEGGTGELFF. The CDR3 DNA reads as TGTGCCAGCAGCGAAGGGGGCACCGGGGAGCTGTTTTTT. The rearrangement joins TRBV2 to TRBJ2-2, with a possible D match to TRBD1 (6 bases). The CDR3 length is 13 residues. The germline CDR1 and CDR2 sequences are SNHLY and FYNNEI.

J is TRBJ2-3 and V is TRBV4-1, with a weak D call TRBD2 (5 bases). The CDR3 runs 17 residues. Trimming removed 0 bases from V and 3 bases from J, with 16 bases in between. Per germline, CDR1 MGHRA and CDR2 YSYEKL. Here the CDR3 DNA reads TGCGCCAGCAGCCAAGATAGACGAGGGATGACGACAGATACGCAGTATTTT. Amino acids: CASSQDRRGMTTDTQYF.

J is TRBJ1-1 and V is TRBV6-5; D not resolved. Deletions cut 2 bases from V and 1 base from J, with 5 bases between. The CDR3 consists of 13 residues. Per the germline V gene, CDR1 is MNHEY and CDR2 is SVGAGI. The CDR3 DNA follows: TGTGCCAGCAGTTACCTGCGGAACACTGAAGCTTTCTTT. Encoded protein: CASSYLRNTEAFF.

The gene calls are TRBV19 and TRBJ1-2; maybe TRBD1 (5 bases). Per germline, CDR1 LNHDA and CDR2 SQIVND (reference sequence). Trimming removed 5 bases from V and 6 bases from J, with 13 bases in between. The CDR3 spans 13 residues. The CDR3 region has the DNA TGTGCCAGTAGTCACCAGGGCCTTGATGGCTACACCTTC. Translated: CASSHQGLDGYTF.

The CDR3 DNA reads TGTGCCGGACGGGGGCGACAGGGGGACTATGGCTACACCTTC. This codes for CAGRGRQGDYGYTF. The chain couples TRBV7-3 to TRBJ1-2, with 9 positions matching TRBD1. The CDR3 length is 14 residues. From germline, CDR1 is SGHTA and CDR2 FQGTGA. V dropped 11 bases and J dropped 3; count of bases not matched to a gene: 10.

The chain is built from TRBV4-1 and TRBJ2-1; D unresolved. CDR3 length: 13 residues. The germline V and J ends were trimmed by 3 bases and 3 bases, with 6 bases remaining between them. Germline CDR1 reads MGHRA; CDR2 reads YSYEKL. CDR3 DNA: TGCGCCAGCAGCCAGGCACACTACAATGAGCAGTTCTTC. Translating it yields CASSQAHYNEQFF.

The chain has TRBV28 and TRBJ2-7, with 7 bases that match TRBD2. Germline lookup yields CDR1 MDHEN and CDR2 SYDVKM. The CDR3 has 14 residues. V trimming: 3 bases; J trimming: 3 bases; junction bases outside the gene matches: 5. CDR3 sequence: CASSFGGTIYEQYF. CDR3 bases: TGTGCCAGCAGTTTCGGGGGGACTATCTACGAGCAGTACTTC. Full variable domain (outside the CDR3, taken from reference TRBV28 and TRBJ2-7): DVKVTQSSRYLVKRTGEKVFLECVQDMDHENMFWYRQDPGLGLRLIYFSYDVKMKEKGDIPEGYSVSREKKERFSLILESASTNQTSMYLCASSFGGTIYEQYFGPGTRLTVT.

This chain connects TRBV18 to TRBJ1-2; no reliable D call. CDR1 is KGHSH and CDR2 is LQKENI in the germline V gene. The CDR3 loop spans 14 amino acids. The V gene lost 3 bases and the J gene lost 6 bases, with 14 bases spanning the gap. This CDR3 is CASSPRTSLDGYTF. Written as DNA, the CDR3 is TGTGCCAGCTCACCCAGGACGAGTCTAGATGGCTACACCTTC.

This clone was seen only once. The chain uses TRBV19 and TRBJ2-1, with TRBD2 identical over 9 bases. V lost 9 bases to trimming and J lost 3 bases; unmatched junction nucleotides: 6. The CDR3 loop spans 14 amino acids. The germline V gene has CDR1 LNHDA and CDR2 SQIVND (reference sequence). CDR3 residues: CASRRGGNYNEQFF. Written as DNA, the CDR3 is TGTGCCAGCCGGCGGGGGGGCAACTACAATGAGCAGTTCTTC.